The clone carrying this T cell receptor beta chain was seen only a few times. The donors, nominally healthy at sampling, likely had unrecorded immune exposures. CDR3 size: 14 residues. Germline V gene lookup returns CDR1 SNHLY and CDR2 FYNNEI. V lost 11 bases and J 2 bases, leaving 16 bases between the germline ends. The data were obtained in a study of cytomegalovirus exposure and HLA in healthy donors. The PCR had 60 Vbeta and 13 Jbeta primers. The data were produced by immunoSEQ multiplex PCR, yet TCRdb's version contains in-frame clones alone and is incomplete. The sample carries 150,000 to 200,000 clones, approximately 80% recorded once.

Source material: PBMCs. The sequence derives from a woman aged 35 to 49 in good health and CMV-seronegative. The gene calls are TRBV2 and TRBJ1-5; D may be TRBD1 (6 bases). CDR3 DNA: TGTGCCTCCAAGACAGGAGTCGGCAATCAGCCCCAGCATTTT. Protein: CASKTGVGNQPQHF.